This TCR beta chain is drawn from a study of T cells after yellow fever vaccination. Findings and limits, study-wide: A large majority of primary-vaccination clones showed up again after the booster (about 97% CD4, 85% to 90% CD8).

TCRdb fed the 5' RACE reads into MiXCR, producing one record per CDR3 protein. The repertoire holds under 600,000 distinct CDR3 sequences, less than 15% seen once, with over 12% in the top ten. This clonotype was seen a few times. The antigen is not known. Sequenced here: PBMCs, sampled on the day of the yellow fever booster vaccination. This TCR was sampled from a young man who received the YFV17D yellow fever vaccine.

CDR3 coding DNA: TGTGCCAGTAGTAGGAGGGGGAGTGGCAATGAGCAGTTCTTC. This gives the protein CASSRRGSGNEQFF. J is TRBJ2-1 and V is TRBV19, with D tentatively TRBD1 or TRBD2 (6 bases each). The CDR3 extends over 14 amino acids. Germline assignment: CDR1 LNHDA and CDR2 SQIVND (reference sequence). The V gene lost 4 bases and the J gene lost 6 bases, with 13 bases spanning the gap.